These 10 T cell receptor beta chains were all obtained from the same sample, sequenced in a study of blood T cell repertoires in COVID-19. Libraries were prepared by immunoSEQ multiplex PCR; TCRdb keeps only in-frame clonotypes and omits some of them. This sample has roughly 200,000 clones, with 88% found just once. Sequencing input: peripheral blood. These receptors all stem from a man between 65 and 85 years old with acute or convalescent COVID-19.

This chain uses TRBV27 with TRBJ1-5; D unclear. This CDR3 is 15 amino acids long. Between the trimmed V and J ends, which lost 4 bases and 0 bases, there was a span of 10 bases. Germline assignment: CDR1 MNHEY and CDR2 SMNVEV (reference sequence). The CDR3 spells CASSSDTHSNQPQHF. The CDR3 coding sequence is TGTGCCAGCAGTTCAGACACACATAGCAATCAGCCCCAGCATTTT.

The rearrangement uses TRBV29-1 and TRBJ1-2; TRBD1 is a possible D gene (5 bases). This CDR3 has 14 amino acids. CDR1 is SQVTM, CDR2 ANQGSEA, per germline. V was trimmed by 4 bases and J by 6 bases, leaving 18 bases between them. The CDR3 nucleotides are TGCAGCGTTGGACGGGGAGGGGTATTGGATGGCTACACCTTC. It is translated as CSVGRGGVLDGYTF.

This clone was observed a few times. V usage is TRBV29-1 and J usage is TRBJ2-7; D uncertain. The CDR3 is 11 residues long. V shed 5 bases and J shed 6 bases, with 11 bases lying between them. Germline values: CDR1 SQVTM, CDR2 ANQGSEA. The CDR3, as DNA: TGCAGCGTTCACCAGGCCACCGAGCAGTACTTC. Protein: CSVHQATEQYF.

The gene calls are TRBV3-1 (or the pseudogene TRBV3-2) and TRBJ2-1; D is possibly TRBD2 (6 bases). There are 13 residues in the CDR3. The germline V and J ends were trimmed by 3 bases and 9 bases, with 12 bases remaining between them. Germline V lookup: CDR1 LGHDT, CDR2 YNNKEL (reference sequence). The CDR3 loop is CASSQASVAEQFF. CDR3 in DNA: TGTGCCAGCAGCCAGGCTAGCGTGGCTGAGCAGTTCTTC.

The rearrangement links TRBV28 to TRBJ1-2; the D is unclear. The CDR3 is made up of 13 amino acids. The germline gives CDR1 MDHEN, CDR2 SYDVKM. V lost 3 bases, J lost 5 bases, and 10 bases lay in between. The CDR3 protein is CASSFAAAYGYTF. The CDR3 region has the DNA TGTGCCAGCAGTTTTGCAGCGGCTTATGGCTACACCTTC.

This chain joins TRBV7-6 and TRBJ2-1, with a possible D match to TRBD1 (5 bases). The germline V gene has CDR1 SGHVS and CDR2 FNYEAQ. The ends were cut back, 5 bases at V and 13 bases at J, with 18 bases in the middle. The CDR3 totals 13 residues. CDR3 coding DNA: TGTGCCAGCAGCCCGACGACAGAACAAGGACAGTTCTTC. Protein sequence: CASSPTTEQGQFF.

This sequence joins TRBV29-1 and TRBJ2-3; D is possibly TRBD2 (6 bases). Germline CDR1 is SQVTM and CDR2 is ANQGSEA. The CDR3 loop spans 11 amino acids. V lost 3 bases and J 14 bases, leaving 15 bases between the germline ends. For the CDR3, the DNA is TGCAGCGTTGATTGGGGGGACTCCATGTATTTT. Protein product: CSVDWGDSMYF.

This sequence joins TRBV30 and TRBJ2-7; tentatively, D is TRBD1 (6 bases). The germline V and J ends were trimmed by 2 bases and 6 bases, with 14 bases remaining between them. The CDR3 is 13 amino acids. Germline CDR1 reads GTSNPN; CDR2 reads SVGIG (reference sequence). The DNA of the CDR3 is TGTGCCTGGAGTACAGGGCGATTAAGCGAGCAGTACTTC. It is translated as CAWSTGRLSEQYF.

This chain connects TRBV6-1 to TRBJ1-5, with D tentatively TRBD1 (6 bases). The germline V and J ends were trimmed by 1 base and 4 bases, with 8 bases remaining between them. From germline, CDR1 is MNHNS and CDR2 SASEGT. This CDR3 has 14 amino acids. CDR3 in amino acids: CASSEDTGNQPQHF. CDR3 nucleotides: TGTGCCAGCAGTGAAGATACAGGGAATCAGCCCCAGCATTTT.

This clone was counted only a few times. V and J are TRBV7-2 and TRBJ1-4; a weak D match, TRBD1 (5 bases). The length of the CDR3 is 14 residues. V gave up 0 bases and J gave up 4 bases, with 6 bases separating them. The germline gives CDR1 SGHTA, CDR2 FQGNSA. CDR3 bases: TGTGCCAGCAGCTTAGCGGGGGGTAATGAAAAACTGTTTTTT. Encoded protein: CASSLAGGNEKLFF.